The 6 T cell receptor beta chains reported below all come from one sample, sequenced in a study of human T cells and chemical hapten exposure. Time point of the sample: patch test 1, 2 weeks after DPC sensitization. The treatment here: therapeutic diphenylcyclopropenone sensitization with weekly scalp DPC. TCRdb reprocessed the RACE reads with MiXCR, giving one entry per CDR3 protein. Of over 85,000 distinct CDR3 sequences detected, about an eighth appear once; the ten largest clones hold over 2%. The sample in question was whole blood, obtained in connection with sensitization to the hapten diphenylcyclopropenone (DPC). Receptors originate from a woman between 40 and 55 years old with alopecia areata. Some clones in this sample may be carry-over from other donors' samples.

V usage is TRBV7-9 and J usage is TRBJ2-7, with D perhaps TRBD2 (6 bases). This CDR3 contains 19 residues. Germline CDR1 SEHNR, CDR2 FQNEAQ (reference sequence). Trimming stripped 3 bases from V and 1 base from J, with 25 bases between. Here the CDR3 DNA reads TGTGCCAGCAGCTTTACTCTTAGCGGAACCCACCCTACATCCTACGAGCAGTACTTC. It translates to CASSFTLSGTHPTSYEQYF.

The chain combines TRBV28 with TRBJ1-5; TRBD1 matches at 7 bases. The J segment lost 4 bases and the V segment lost 7 bases, leaving 7 bases of the junction unmatched. Germline V gives CDR1 MDHEN, CDR2 SYDVKM. This CDR3 region has 14 residues. The CDR3 reads CASNARGLNQPQHF. CDR3 in DNA: TGTGCCAGCAACGCAAGGGGGCTGAATCAGCCCCAGCATTTT.

By sample fraction, this clonotype is medium-sized. The CDR3 DNA sequence: TGCAGCGTTGAATTGACGGGAGCCCAGCATTTT. It is translated as CSVELTGAQHF. The chain uses TRBV29-1 and TRBJ1-5; unclear D gene. V lost 2 bases and J lost 11, with 10 bases in between. CDR3 length: 11 amino acids. Germline-derived CDR1 and CDR2 are SQVTM and ANQGSEA.

The gene calls are TRBV5-1 and TRBJ2-5; D not certain. Germline loops: CDR1 SGHRS, CDR2 YFSETQ. V was shortened by 1 base and J by 5 bases, with 12 bases between the two germline ends. This CDR3 is 14 amino acids long. The CDR3, as DNA: TGCGCCAGCAGCTTGACGACGAATGGCGAGACCCAGTACTTC. Translation: CASSLTTNGETQYF.

The chain couples TRBV20-1 to TRBJ1-4; D gene uncertain. This CDR3 is 16 amino acids long. From germline, CDR1 is DFQATT and CDR2 SNEGSKA (reference sequence). V was cut by 0 bases and J by 0 bases, with 11 bases left in between. The CDR3 DNA is TGCAGTGCTAGAGATGGTTTAACAGCAACTAATGAAAAACTGTTTTTT. This sequence encodes CSARDGLTATNEKLFF.

This chain joins TRBV6-2 or TRBV6-3 and TRBJ2-1; 9 positions agree with TRBD2. After removal of 6 bases from V and 9 bases from J, the junction contained 12 bases not matched to a gene. This CDR3 comprises 15 residues. Germline-derived CDR1 and CDR2 are MNHEY and SVGEGT. CDR3 DNA: TGTGCCAGCAGCTACCTAGCGGGGAGCTATGGTGAGCAGTTCTTC. Its protein is CASSYLAGSYGEQFF.